Listed below are T cell receptor beta chains from one sample, sequenced in a study of T-cell memory formation after mild COVID-19. From the 5' RACE reads, TCRdb called clonotypes with MiXCR, one entry per CDR3 protein. Here the sample spans more than 300,000 distinct CDR3 sequences, about an eighth being singletons. Sequenced input: PBMCs or a T cell subset sorted from them (not recorded which). The receptors originated from a man aged 18 to 35 who had mild COVID-19 (a few samples of this study predate the infection). Cell type and time point are not known. CDR3s include the opening cysteine and the closing phenylalanine or tryptophan. A D gene is named only where the DNA matches it firmly. Expanded clones get a size class; other rows say once, few or many, or leave the size out.

>TRBV29-1|.|.|TRBJ1-1
TGCAGCGTTGCGAAAGGGGTGAACACTGAAGCTTTCTTT
CSVAKGVNTEAFF
>TRBV20-1|TRBD2|many|TRBJ2-2
TGCAGTGCACGGGGACTAGCGGGGGTAGGCGGGGAGCTGTTTTTT
CSARGLAGVGGELFF
>TRBV5-6|.|few|TRBJ2-5
TGTGCCAGCAGCACCGGGGCAGAGACCCAGTACTTC
CASSTGAETQYF
>TRBV12-3/TRBV12-4|.|few|TRBJ2-3
TGTGCCAGCAGTTTAGGGGGGCAAACAGATACGCAGTATTTT
CASSLGGQTDTQYF
>TRBV6-2/TRBV6-3|.|few|TRBJ1-5
TGTGCCAGCAGTTACAAGGATAGCAATCAGCCCCAGCATTTT
CASSYKDSNQPQHF
>TRBV5-1|.|few|TRBJ2-3
TGCGCCAGCAGCGTGGGCCCTGGCGGGGTGGATACGCAGTATTTT
CASSVGPGGVDTQYF
>TRBV5-1|.|many|TRBJ2-1
TGCGCCAGCAGCCTGGGTCGTCACAATGAGCAGTTCTTC
CASSLGRHNEQFF
>TRBV4-2|.|.|TRBJ2-1
TGTGCCAGCAGCCAAGATCGGGACTCTGACAATGAGCAGTTCTTC
CASSQDRDSDNEQFF
>TRBV5-5|.|.|TRBJ1-5
TGTGCCAGCAGACCCGGGAGCAATCAGCCCCAGCATTTT
CASRPGSNQPQHF
>TRBV7-2|.|.|TRBJ2-5
TGTGCCAGCAGCTTTTCAAAGGGTCAAGAGACCCAGTACTTC
CASSFSKGQETQYF
>TRBV20-1|.|.|TRBJ1-4
TGCAGTGCCTGGTTAACTGATGGGGTTGAAAAACTGTTTTTT
CSAWLTDGVEKLFF
>TRBV20-1|.|few|TRBJ2-3
TGCAGTGCTAGGTGGGCAGGTGGGGGGCCAGATACGCAGTATTTT
CSARWAGGGPDTQYF
>TRBV29-1|.|many|TRBJ2-3
TGCAGCGTTGTGCGGCGGGGCGCAGATACGCAGTATTTT
CSVVRRGADTQYF
>TRBV10-3|.|.|TRBJ2-5
TGTGCCATCAGTGCACGGCAGCAAGAGACCCAGTACTTC
CAISARQQETQYF
>TRBV7-9|TRBD2|.|TRBJ2-1
TGTGCCAGCAGCTACCCCATGACTAGCGGGGGGACTTTCCGGGACCACAATGAGCAGTTCTTC
CASSYPMTSGGTFRDHNEQFF
>TRBV18|TRBD1|few|TRBJ2-1
TGTGCCAGCTCACCGGACAGGGGATACTACAATGAGCAGTTCTTC
CASSPDRGYYNEQFF
>TRBV7-9|.|few|TRBJ2-7
TGTGCCAGCAGCTTAATCGAGGCGACAGTGATCTACGAGCAGTACTTC
CASSLIEATVIYEQYF
>TRBV6-2/TRBV6-3|.|.|TRBJ2-3
TGTGCCAGCAGTTACCCCGGAAATACGCAGTATTTT
CASSYPGNTQYF
>TRBV12-3/TRBV12-4|.|.|TRBJ1-2
TGTGCCAGCAGTTACGGCGATGGCTACACCTTC
CASSYGDGYTF
>TRBV20-1|.|many|TRBJ1-6
TGCAGTGCTAGTGAGGATAATAATTCACCCCTCCACTTT
CSASEDNNSPLHF
>TRBV10-3|TRBD2|.|TRBJ2-1
TGTGCCATCAGCACTAGCGGGGCGCTCAATGAGCAGTTCTTC
CAISTSGALNEQFF
>TRBV7-2|.|few|TRBJ2-2
TGTGCCAGCAGCTTAGCGGGTTATGGGGACACCGGGGAGCTGTTTTTT
CASSLAGYGDTGELFF
>TRBV12-3/TRBV12-4|TRBD2|many|TRBJ2-1
TGTGCCAGCAGTTTGACACTAGCGAGGATGAATGAGCAGTTCTTC
CASSLTLARMNEQFF
>TRBV7-6|.|few|TRBJ2-2
TGTGCCAGCAGCTTCCAGGGGGACTACACCGGGGAGCTGTTTTTT
CASSFQGDYTGELFF
>TRBV24-1|TRBD1|many|TRBJ1-4
TGTGCCACCAGTCGGATAACAGGGGCCGTTACGAGCGCTATTAATGAAAAACTGTTTTTT
CATSRITGAVTSAINEKLFF
>TRBV4-1|.|few|TRBJ2-5
TGCGCCAGCAGCCAAGTAACGACCGGCGGGTTGAAGACCCAGTACTTC
CASSQVTTGGLKTQYF
>TRBV4-1|.|few|TRBJ1-1
TGCGCCAGCACTCAGGGGTCCATGAACACTGAAGCTTTCTTT
CASTQGSMNTEAFF
>TRBV5-1|TRBD2|many|TRBJ2-3
TGCGCCAGCAGCTCCCCTAGCGGGGGTGATACGCAGTATTTT
CASSSPSGGDTQYF
>TRBV20-1|.|.|TRBJ1-1
TGCAGTGCTAGAGATCCCAGGTCGGCTGAAGCTTTCTTT
CSARDPRSAEAFF
>TRBV4-1|TRBD1|.|TRBJ2-7
TGCGCCAGCAGCCGGGCTGGACAGGGGTACGAGCAGTACTTC
CASSRAGQGYEQYF
>TRBV7-6|TRBD1|.|TRBJ1-6
TGTGCCAGCAGCTTAAACAGGGGGCTGAATTCACCCCTCCACTTT
CASSLNRGLNSPLHF
>TRBV7-3|.|many|TRBJ2-6
TGTGCCAGCACCACCCACTGGGCAGCGAGGTTTAACGTCCTGACTTTC
CASTTHWAARFNVLTF
>TRBV12-3/TRBV12-4|.|.|TRBJ1-1
TGTGCCAGCAGTCCCCTTAGGTACACTGAAGCTTTCTTT
CASSPLRYTEAFF
>TRBV6-2/TRBV6-3|.|few|TRBJ2-1
TGTGCCAGCAGTTACTGGACAGACGAGCAGTTCTTC
CASSYWTDEQFF
>TRBV24-1|TRBD1|.|TRBJ2-5
TGTGCCACCAGTTCGGACAGGGAGATACAAGAGACCCAGTACTTC
CATSSDREIQETQYF
>TRBV12-3/TRBV12-4|.|few|TRBJ2-2
TGTGCCAGCAATTCCATGACAGACAGCACCGGGGAGCTGTTTTTT
CASNSMTDSTGELFF
>TRBV9|.|few|TRBJ2-3
TGTGCCAGCAGCGACAGACGTACGCAGTATTTT
CASSDRRTQYF
>TRBV10-2|.|.|TRBJ1-4
TGCGCCAGCAGTGAGACAGGCACGGGTGAAAAACTGTTTTTT
CASSETGTGEKLFF
>TRBV7-9|.|.|TRBJ1-2
TGTGCCAGCAGCAACGCGGGGGGCGATGGCTACACCTTC
CASSNAGGDGYTF
>TRBV6-2/TRBV6-3|TRBD2|few|TRBJ2-3
TGTGCCAGCATTGCCGGGACTAGCGGCCCCAATACGCAGTATTTT
CASIAGTSGPNTQYF
>TRBV29-1|.|few|TRBJ1-4
TGCAGCGTTGTACAGGGTGGGGAAAAACTGTTTTTT
CSVVQGGEKLFF
>TRBV6-2/TRBV6-3|TRBD1|few|TRBJ2-1
TGTGCCAGCAGTTACTTCGGGACAGGACCCAATGAGCAGTTCTTC
CASSYFGTGPNEQFF
>TRBV5-1|.|.|TRBJ2-2
TGCGCCAGCAGCTTACAGGGAAGGAACACCGGGGAGCTGTTTTTT
CASSLQGRNTGELFF
>TRBV7-2|.|.|TRBJ2-3
TGTGCCAGCAGCCCAAGGAGGGGTCTGGTGACAGATACGCAGTATTTT
CASSPRRGLVTDTQYF
>TRBV15|.|.|TRBJ2-3
TGTGCCACCAGCAGTCGGCTGTGGAGCACAGATACGCAGTATTTT
CATSSRLWSTDTQYF
>TRBV2|.|once|TRBJ2-5
TGTGCCAGCAGGAAAGAGGGGGAAGAGACCCAGTACTTC
CASRKEGEETQYF
>TRBV7-3|TRBD1|few|TRBJ2-7
TGTGCCAGCAGCTCTGACAGGGGCCACGAGCAGTACTTC
CASSSDRGHEQYF
>TRBV19|.|many|TRBJ2-3
TGTGCCACCGAAAGAGGCGGGGAGGCAGATACGCAGTATTTT
CATERGGEADTQYF
>TRBV3-1|.|few|TRBJ2-5
TGTGCCAGCAGCCAAGAGGGGCAGGCGACCCAGTACTTC
CASSQEGQATQYF
>TRBV5-1|.|few|TRBJ2-7
TGCGCCAGCAGCTTGACCCGGACAGAAGGGGTCTACGAGCAGTACTTC
CASSLTRTEGVYEQYF
>TRBV29-1|.|few|TRBJ1-1
TGCAGCGTTGAACCTTGGGATAACACTGAAGCTTTCTTT
CSVEPWDNTEAFF
>TRBV5-1|TRBD2|few|TRBJ2-2
TGCGCCAGCAGCTTGGTGCTAGCGGGGGTTCTCAACACCGGGGAGCTGTTTTTT
CASSLVLAGVLNTGELFF
>TRBV2|.|few|TRBJ2-5
TGTGCCAGCAGTGAAGATGGAGGCTTTCAAGAGACCCAGTACTTC
CASSEDGGFQETQYF
>TRBV19|TRBD1|few|TRBJ2-2
TGTGCCAGTAGCAAGATTAAACGGGACAGAAAGAACACCGGGGAGCTGTTTTTT
CASSKIKRDRKNTGELFF
>TRBV12-3/TRBV12-4|.|.|TRBJ1-2
TGTGCCAGCGGGGTGGTGGATGGCTACACCTTC
CASGVVDGYTF
>TRBV13|.|.|TRBJ2-1
TGTGCCAGCAGCCCCTCGGCTGTGGCCCCCAATGAGCAGTTCTTC
CASSPSAVAPNEQFF
>TRBV5-1|.|.|TRBJ1-2
TGCGCCAGCAGTTTTGACAGGATGGGATATGGCTACACCTTC
CASSFDRMGYGYTF